The rows below give T cell receptor beta chains drawn from one sample of a study of OX40 agonist ivuxolimab in advanced cancers. The method was immunoSEQ multiplex PCR; TCRdb's version includes in-frame clones alone and lacks a portion of them. The data contain around 80,000 clones, roughly 80% of them seen just once; the ten biggest clones take up roughly 0.44%. The material was CD4+ or CD8+ T cells sorted from blood, obtained in a trial of the OX40 agonist ivuxolimab. Receptors were obtained from an adult with an advanced solid tumor such as melanoma, head and neck, liver or kidney cancer. The CDR3 runs from the conserved cysteine through the conserved F or W. The D gene is left open where the match is weak. Where a row states a size, it is once, few, many or the class of an expanded clone; other rows omit it.

19	TRBV5-3	TRBD1	.	TRBJ1-5	CARSEDARGRTGSAQPQHF	TGTGCCAGAAGCGAAGATGCCCGAGGTCGGACAGGGAGCGCTCAGCCCCAGCATTTT
15	TRBV7-2	.	.	TRBJ1-5	CASSSSPAGNQPQHF	TGTGCCAGCAGCTCCTCCCCAGCAGGCAATCAGCCCCAGCATTTT
15	TRBV15	.	.	TRBJ1-5	CATSRGGGSNQPQHF	TGTGCCACCAGCAGAGGAGGGGGAAGCAATCAGCCCCAGCATTTT
16	TRBV28	.	.	TRBJ1-5	CASRNTGTNNYQPQHF	TGTGCCAGCAGGAATACCGGGACAAATAATTATCAGCCCCAGCATTTT
15	TRBV4-1	TRBD1	once	TRBJ1-5	CASSQDEGAGQPQHF	TGCGCCAGCAGCCAAGATGAGGGGGCGGGTCAGCCCCAGCATTTT
12	TRBV10-1	TRBD2	.	TRBJ2-3	CASSESVGTKYF	TGCGCCAGCAGTGAGTCCGTCGGGACTAAGTATTTT
14	TRBV29-1	.	.	TRBJ2-2	CSVKLDPGTGELFF	TGCAGCGTAAAACTGGATCCGGGCACCGGGGAGCTGTTTTTT
13	TRBV5-3	TRBD1	.	TRBJ1-1	CARSQGQEGEAFF	TGTGCCAGAAGCCAGGGACAGGAGGGTGAAGCTTTCTTT
15	TRBV5-1	.	.	TRBJ1-5	CASSLSGSGDQPQHF	TGCGCCAGCAGCTTGAGCGGGAGCGGGGATCAGCCCCAGCATTTT
18	TRBV4-1	.	.	TRBJ2-5	CASSQVVGGLALQETQYF	TGCGCCAGCAGCCAGGTCGTAGGGGGTTTAGCGCTCCAAGAGACCCAGTACTTC
15	TRBV7-2	TRBD2	.	TRBJ2-7	CASSQGLAGSPVQYF	TGTGCCAGCAGCCAGGGACTAGCGGGATCGCCGGTGCAGTACTTC
19	TRBV5-1	TRBD2	.	TRBJ2-1	CASSLGASGGLSSYNEQFF	TGCGCCAGCAGCTTGGGGGCTAGCGGGGGTCTAAGCTCCTACAATGAGCAGTTCTTC
11	TRBV29-1	.	.	TRBJ2-2	CSVGASGELFF	TGCAGCGTAGGGGCCTCGGGGGAGCTGTTTTTT
16	TRBV5-1	.	.	TRBJ2-5	CASSLVVRGGLETQYF	TGCGCCAGCAGCTTGGTGGTTAGGGGCGGCCTAGAGACCCAGTACTTC
15	TRBV7-6	TRBD2	.	TRBJ2-3	CASSSIAGGPDTQYF	TGTGCCAGCAGTTCTATAGCGGGGGGGCCAGATACGCAGTATTTT
16	TRBV5-1	TRBD2	.	TRBJ2-1	CASSLRAGANNNEQFF	TGCGCCAGCAGCTTACGAGCGGGGGCGAACAACAATGAGCAGTTCTTC
16	TRBV29-1	.	.	TRBJ2-1	CSVEELGRGTYNEQFF	TGCAGCGTTGAAGAATTGGGCAGGGGAACCTACAATGAGCAGTTCTTC
16	TRBV7-9	.	.	TRBJ2-7	CASSLEVAGKGYEQYF	TGTGCCAGCAGCTTAGAGGTGGCGGGAAAAGGCTACGAGCAGTACTTC
11	TRBV2	.	.	TRBJ1-2	CASDVGRGYTF	TGTGCCAGCGATGTAGGTAGGGGCTACACCTTC
15	TRBV7-3	TRBD2	once	TRBJ2-3	CASSSTSGDTDTQYF	TGTGCCAGCAGCTCGACTAGCGGGGATACAGATACGCAGTATTTT
14	TRBV5-1	.	.	TRBJ1-2	CASSLGQGNYGYTF	TGCGCCAGCAGCTTGGGTCAGGGGAACTATGGCTACACCTTC
14	TRBV28	.	.	TRBJ2-7	CASAAPQGGYEQYF	TGTGCCAGCGCAGCCCCTCAGGGGGGCTACGAGCAGTACTTC
13	TRBV10-2	.	.	TRBJ1-5	CASSLQGSQPQHF	TGCGCCAGCAGCTTACAGGGAAGTCAGCCCCAGCATTTT
15	TRBV18	.	.	TRBJ2-4	CASSPPLLAKNIQYF	TGTGCCAGCTCACCACCGCTTCTGGCCAAAAACATTCAGTACTTC
13	TRBV6-1	.	.	TRBJ1-4	CASSANFNEKLFF	TGTGCCAGCAGTGCAAACTTTAATGAAAAACTGTTTTTT
14	TRBV28	.	.	TRBJ1-2	CASTLGGVNYGYTF	TGTGCCAGCACCCTCGGGGGGGTTAACTATGGCTACACCTTC
14	TRBV7-9	.	.	TRBJ1-2	CASSLHLTGYGYTF	TGTGCCAGCAGCCTACATCTGACGGGCTATGGCTACACCTTC
14	TRBV19	TRBD1	.	TRBJ2-5	CASSNPTGGETQYF	TGTGCCAGTAGTAACCCGACAGGGGGGGAGACCCAGTACTTC
16	TRBV7-9	TRBD2	.	TRBJ2-1	CASSLGLAGSYNEQFF	TGTGCCAGCAGCTTAGGGCTAGCGGGCTCCTACAATGAGCAGTTCTTC
16	TRBV5-1	TRBD2	once	TRBJ2-1	CASSQPSGGNYNEQFF	TGCGCCAGCAGCCAACCTAGCGGGGGTAATTACAATGAGCAGTTCTTC
15	TRBV7-9	.	.	TRBJ2-7	CASSLVRTKAYEQYF	TGTGCCAGCAGCTTAGTACGGACGAAGGCCTACGAGCAGTACTTC
13	TRBV5-1	.	.	TRBJ1-4	CASRPGENEKLFF	TGCGCCAGCAGACCAGGGGAAAATGAAAAACTGTTTTTT
15	TRBV2	.	.	TRBJ2-1	CASSPRDSAYNEQFF	TGTGCCAGCAGCCCACGGGACTCGGCTTACAATGAGCAGTTCTTC
13	TRBV7-9	.	once	TRBJ1-2	CASSLGVNYGYTF	TGTGCCAGCAGCCTAGGAGTTAACTATGGCTACACCTTC
12	TRBV14	.	.	TRBJ2-3	CASSHDRNTQYF	TGTGCCAGCAGCCACGATAGGAATACGCAGTATTTT
13	TRBV10-1	TRBD1	few	TRBJ1-2	CASSWDRAYGYTF	TGCGCCAGCAGCTGGGACAGGGCCTATGGCTACACCTTC
16	TRBV10-1	TRBD1	once	TRBJ2-3	CASSPPGQQPTDTQYF	TGCGCCAGCAGTCCACCGGGACAGCAACCCACAGATACGCAGTATTTT
15	TRBV13	.	.	TRBJ1-4	CASSAKRGGAEKLFF	TGTGCCAGCAGCGCCAAAAGGGGGGGCGCTGAAAAACTGTTTTTT